Presented here are 19 T cell receptor beta chains from one specimen sequenced in a study of cytomegalovirus exposure and HLA in healthy donors. With 60 Vbeta and 13 Jbeta primers, the PCR was carried out. Clones were read by immunoSEQ multiplex PCR, and TCRdb kept only the in-frame ones, dropping some. The repertoire holds roughly 100,000 clones, with around a tenth as singletons. The material sequenced was PBMCs. These receptors were collected from a man in his forties in good health and CMV-seropositive.

V gene TRBV5-4 combines with J gene TRBJ1-6; 7 nucleotides line up with TRBD1. V was pared by 6 bases and J by 6 bases, with 6 bases of the junction left unmatched. This CDR3 has 14 amino acids. Looked up from germline, CDR1 is SGHNT and CDR2 is YYREEE (reference sequence). The CDR3 DNA reads TGTGCCAGCAACACCGGGACAGTTAATTCACCCCTCCACTTT. It is translated as CASNTGTVNSPLHF.

The genes are TRBV2 and TRBJ2-5; D is unclear. V lost 4 bases, J lost 5 bases, and 11 bases lay in between. The CDR3 runs to 13 residues. CDR1 is SNHLY, CDR2 FYNNEI, per germline. CDR3 DNA sequence: TGTGCCAGCAGTGGGCCTTCCGGGGAGACCCAGTACTTC. Translation: CASSGPSGETQYF. Based on the CDR3 plus reference TRBV2 and TRBJ2-5, the full variable domain is EPEVTQTPSHQVTQMGQEVILRCVPISNHLYFYWYRQILGQKVEFLVSFYNNEISEKSEIFDDQFSVERPDGSNFTLKIRSTKLEDSAMYFCASSGPSGETQYFGPGTRLLVL.

This clone occurred a few times. This chain connects TRBV27 to TRBJ2-1; unclear D gene. This CDR3 spans 14 amino acids. Trimming removed 6 bases at V and 1 base at J, with 10 bases between. Germline V lookup: CDR1 MNHEY, CDR2 SMNVEV (reference sequence). Here the CDR3 reads CASRLGPSYNEQFF. The CDR3 DNA reads as TGTGCCAGCAGGTTGGGCCCTTCCTACAATGAGCAGTTCTTC.

This clone was seen only a few times. The identical CDR3 is also encoded by other nucleotide sequences in the sample. The chain recombines TRBV25-1 with TRBJ2-3; 9 bases map to TRBD2. CDR1 MGHDK and CDR2 SYGVNS come from the germline V gene. Trimming cost V 3 bases and J 2 bases; bases outside gene matches: 9. This CDR3 is 17 amino acids long. CDR3 sequence reads: CASSDPEREVLTDTQYF. CDR3 in DNA: TGTGCCAGCAGTGATCCAGAGCGGGAGGTCCTCACAGATACGCAGTATTTT. The full variable domain, rest sourced from reference TRBV25-1 and TRBJ2-3, is EADIYQTPRYLVIGTGKKITLECSQTMGHDKMYWYQQDPGMELHLIHYSYGVNSTEKGDLSSESTVSRIRTEHFPLTLESARPSHTSQYLCASSDPEREVLTDTQYFGPGTRLTVL.

The rearrangement joins TRBV5-1 to TRBJ1-1, with D tentatively TRBD1 (6 bases). Germline CDR1 is SGHRS and CDR2 is YFSETQ. The CDR3 is 15 residues long. The germline V and J ends were trimmed by 4 bases and 6 bases, with 19 bases remaining between them. CDR3 sequence: CASSPTTTGNAEAFF. The CDR3 coding sequence is TGCGCCAGCAGCCCTACGACGACAGGAAATGCTGAAGCTTTCTTT.

CDR3 in DNA: TGTGCCAGCACATCGACCCCCGGGACAGGGAGTTACGAGCAGTACTTC. Encoded protein: CASTSTPGTGSYEQYF. This chain uses TRBV5-4 with TRBJ2-7; 9 bases are shared with TRBD1. The CDR3 loop spans 16 amino acids. J lost 4 bases, V lost 6 bases, and 14 bases had no gene match. Per germline, CDR1 SGHNT and CDR2 YYREEE (reference sequence).

The table lists this clone with a few counts. CDR3 region: CASSDSSLGELFF. The CDR3 region has the DNA TGTGCCAGCTCGGACTCTTCCCTAGGGGAGCTGTTTTTT. The chain uses TRBV9 and TRBJ2-2, with D perhaps TRBD2 (5 bases). The CDR3 is 13 residues long. Germline CDR1 reads SGDLS; CDR2 reads YYNGEE. V lost 7 bases and J lost 8, with 15 bases in between.

This clone showed up just a few times. The gene calls are TRBV25-1 and TRBJ2-5; TRBD1 might be the D (6 bases). This CDR3 contains 13 residues. Germline loops: CDR1 MGHDK, CDR2 SYGVNS. Trimming cost V 5 bases and J 5 bases, with 12 bases left between them. CDR3 nucleotides: TGTGCCAGCAGTTCACAGGGCGGCGAGACCCAGTACTTC. Protein sequence: CASSSQGGETQYF.

The sample holds a few counts of this clone. This chain links TRBV7-9 with TRBJ1-1, with D unresolved. Germline V lookup: CDR1 SEHNR, CDR2 FQNEAQ (reference sequence). CDR3 length equals 13 residues. Trimming pared 7 bases from V and 8 bases from J, leaving 17 bases between. The CDR3 here is CASTNGSGIEAFF. In nucleotides, the CDR3 is TGTGCCAGCACCAACGGGTCCGGGATAGAAGCTTTCTTT.

J is TRBJ2-1 and V is TRBV7-2; 9 bases map to TRBD2. The length of the CDR3 is 12 residues. V dropped 5 bases and J dropped 9; count of bases not matched to a gene: 2. Germline V gene data show CDR1 as SGHTA and CDR2 as FQGNSA. CDR3: CASSLRGGEQFF. The CDR3 DNA sequence: TGTGCCAGCAGCCTGCGGGGGGGTGAGCAGTTCTTC.

This clone appeared a few times. The chain links TRBV18 to TRBJ2-3, with a tentative D call TRBD2 (6 bases). Germline CDR1 is KGHSH and CDR2 is LQKENI. The V gene lost 5 bases and the J gene lost 4 bases, with 10 bases spanning the gap. The CDR3 consists of 13 residues. CDR3 coding DNA: TGTGCCAGCTCATGGAGGGAAGCAGATACGCAGTATTTT. As protein: CASSWREADTQYF.

This clone was counted a few times. The chain recombines TRBV5-4 with TRBJ2-7; D ambiguous. V was trimmed by 3 bases and J by 3 bases, leaving 10 bases between them. Germline V gene sequence: CDR1 SGHNT, CDR2 YYREEE (reference sequence). CDR3 length equals 13 residues. CDR3 sequence (DNA): TGTGCCAGCAGCTCCCAACTGCTCTACGAGCAGTACTTC. It codes for CASSSQLLYEQYF.

V and J are TRBV27 and TRBJ2-3; D may be TRBD2 (6 bases). The CDR3 runs 14 residues. V was clipped by 3 bases and J by 2 bases, with 9 bases between them. Germline CDR1 reads MNHEY; CDR2 reads SMNVEV (reference sequence). The CDR3 region is CASSLRGSTDTQYF. The DNA of the CDR3 is TGTGCCAGCAGTTTGCGGGGTTCCACAGATACGCAGTATTTT.

This sequence joins TRBV6-6 and TRBJ1-1, with D possibly TRBD1 on 5 matching bases. The CDR3 has 16 amino acids. The germline V gene encodes CDR1 MNHNY and CDR2 SVGAGI (reference sequence). The V gene lost 8 bases and the J gene lost 2 bases, with 21 bases spanning the gap. The CDR3 here is CASFGGRGTANTEAFF. The CDR3, as DNA: TGTGCCAGCTTCGGAGGACGGGGGACGGCCAACACTGAAGCTTTCTTT.

This chain connects TRBV14 to TRBJ2-7; 10 bases match TRBD2. The CDR3 loop spans 17 amino acids. Trimming cost V 3 bases and J 1 base; bases outside gene matches: 9. Per the germline V gene, CDR1 is SGHDN and CDR2 is FVKESK. This CDR3 reads CASSHRAGGRESYEQYF. The CDR3 nucleotides read TGTGCCAGCAGCCATCGAGCGGGGGGGAGGGAATCCTACGAGCAGTACTTC.

The V gene is TRBV28, the J gene TRBJ1-2, with TRBD1 matching 9 bases. The CDR3 totals 13 residues. Germline values: CDR1 MDHEN, CDR2 SYDVKM. Trimming cost V 5 bases and J 6 bases; bases outside gene matches: 4. Here the CDR3 reads CASSLGQGHGYTF. In nucleotides, the CDR3 is TGTGCCAGCAGTCTTGGACAGGGGCATGGCTACACCTTC.

A few counts support this clone. The V gene is TRBV2, the J gene TRBJ2-7; D is perhaps TRBD2 (6 bases). The germline gives CDR1 SNHLY, CDR2 FYNNEI. The CDR3 loop spans 15 amino acids. Trimming stripped 4 bases from V and 0 bases from J, with 13 bases between. This chain's CDR3 is CASSGPGLSSYEQYF. The DNA of the CDR3 is TGTGCCAGCAGTGGACCGGGACTGAGCTCCTACGAGCAGTACTTC.

The chain employs TRBV5-1 and TRBJ1-4, with a possible D match to TRBD1 (6 bases). The CDR3 has 15 residues. The V end was cut by 4 bases, the J end by 10 bases, with 20 bases between. Germline CDR1 SGHRS, CDR2 YFSETQ. As DNA, the CDR3 is TGCGCCAGCAGCGTGGAGGACAGCGGACAGTCAAAACTGTTTTTT. It codes for CASSVEDSGQSKLFF.

This chain connects TRBV29-1 to TRBJ2-1, with 11 bases lining up with TRBD2. The CDR3 has 19 amino acids. Germline CDR1 is SQVTM and CDR2 is ANQGSEA. V was pared by 4 bases and J by 0 bases, with 14 bases of the junction left unmatched. The DNA for the CDR3 is TGCAGCGTTGTAGGTTTAGGACTAGCGGGTCGGAGCTCCTACAATGAGCAGTTCTTC. Translation: CSVVGLGLAGRSSYNEQFF.